Below are 8 T cell receptor beta chains sequenced from a single sample in a study of blood T cells in healthy people across ages. A second PCR of 7 to 11 cycles used a sample-barcoded 5' primer and a J-beta primer mix. From the 5' RACE reads, TCRdb called clonotypes with MiXCR, one entry per CDR3 protein. This sample has 1 million or so distinct CDR3 sequences, with 35% to 55% found just once. Sequencing was done on a sample of blood. The origin of the receptors is a woman aged 55-69 years in good health.

This clonotype was detected a few times. CDR3 coding DNA: TGTGCCAGCAGAACAGGACAGTTAGGGGGCTACGAGCAGTACTTC. Its translation: CASRTGQLGGYEQYF. The chain has TRBV12-3 or TRBV12-4 and TRBJ2-7, with D perhaps TRBD1 (6 bases). The ends were cut back, 6 bases at V and 3 bases at J, with 18 bases in the middle. The CDR3 length is 15 residues.

The V call is TRBV12-3 or TRBV12-4, the J call TRBJ1-1; 8 bases align to TRBD1. V gave up 7 bases and J gave up 0 bases; unmatched junction bases: 7. This CDR3 spans 15 amino acids. CDR3 nucleotide sequence: TGTGCCAGCACCCTGACAGGGGCCATGAACACTGAAGCTTTCTTT. Translation: CASTLTGAMNTEAFF.

This clonotype was picked up a small number of times. CDR3 protein: CASSPPGTSHYEQYF. DNA for the CDR3: TGTGCCAGCAGCCCCCCTGGGACAAGCCATTACGAGCAGTACTTC. The rearrangement links TRBV11-2 to TRBJ2-7; TRBD1 might be the D (6 bases). The CDR3 has 15 amino acids. Germline CDR1 and CDR2: SGHAT and FQNNGV. Deletions cut 5 bases from V and 4 bases from J, with 18 bases between.

V is TRBV12-3 or TRBV12-4 and J is TRBJ2-4; D gene ambiguous. V lost 0 bases and J lost 5, with 5 bases in between. There are 13 residues in the CDR3. The CDR3 loop is CASSLAKQNIQYF. The CDR3 region has the DNA TGTGCCAGCAGTTTAGCGAAACAAAACATTCAGTACTTC.

In regard to this clonotype: Relative to the germline gene, one junction end is altered; a read error may explain this. The chain couples TRBV5-1 to TRBJ2-7, with D perhaps TRBD1 or TRBD2 (5 bases each). CDR1 and CDR2 from the germline V gene are SGHRS and YFSETQ. This CDR3 has 15 amino acids. CDR3 coding DNA: TGCGCCAGCAGCTGGGACGGACTTAGCTCCTGCGAGCAGTACTTC. Amino acid sequence: CASSWDGLSSCEQYF.

This clonotype was observed a handful of times. The V and J genes are TRBV6-2 or TRBV6-3 and TRBJ2-1, with D possibly TRBD1 on 7 matching bases. This CDR3 spans 19 amino acids. Trimming left V 4 bases short and J 0 bases short, with 22 bases between. CDR1 is MNHEY and CDR2 is SVGEGT in the germline V gene. The CDR3 protein is CASSFPRQGGRGSYNEQFF. The CDR3 DNA sequence: TGTGCCAGCAGTTTCCCCCGCCAGGGGGGCAGAGGCTCCTACAATGAGCAGTTCTTC.

This clonotype showed up just a few times. The chain couples TRBV20-1 to TRBJ2-3; 16 bases are shared with TRBD2. Germline CDR1 DFQATT, CDR2 SNEGSKA (reference sequence). The CDR3 length is 17 residues. Trimming removed 5 bases from V and 5 bases from J; junction bases left unmatched: 10. CDR3 nucleotides: TGCAGTGCTGCCGGGACTAGCGGGAGGGCCATCCAAGATACGCAGTATTTT. Translation: CSAAGTSGRAIQDTQYF.

V is TRBV7-6 and J is TRBJ2-5, with 9 bases matching TRBD1. The V gene's germline CDR1 is SGHVS and CDR2 FNYEAQ. The V and J ends lost 2 bases and 4 bases, in that order; junction bases with no gene match: 8. The CDR3 is made up of 16 amino acids. CDR3 nucleotides: TGTGCCAGCAGCTTACTAGGACAGGGGTACGGAGAGACCCAGTACTTC. Translating gives CASSLLGQGYGETQYF.